One sample yielded the 30 T cell receptor beta chains listed below, sequenced in a study of CD8+ T cells in alopecia areata. The treatment: oral pan-JAK inhibitor, 5-10 mg twice daily. RNA extraction and reverse transcription yielded cDNA as sequencing template. Generated by immunoSEQ multiplex PCR, the TCRdb table keeps only in-frame clones and is missing some. Here the sample spans approximately 220,000 clones, roughly two fifths being singletons. Sample: CD4+ T cells sorted from blood, taken between weeks 30 and 35, from a patient treated with tofacitinib. These receptors were taken from a human donor with alopecia areata.

J is TRBJ2-6 and V is TRBV29-1; a possible D gene is TRBD2 (6 bases). The CDR3 consists of 14 residues. V lost 6 bases and J 2 bases, leaving 11 bases between the germline ends. CDR1 and CDR2 from the germline V gene are SQVTM and ANQGSEA. This CDR3 reads CSVEGGAGANVLTF. CDR3 sequence (DNA): TGCAGCGTGGAGGGTGGCGCTGGGGCCAACGTCCTGACTTTC.

The V call is TRBV2, the J call TRBJ2-1, with D possibly being TRBD1 or TRBD2 (5 bases each). This CDR3 is 14 amino acids long. The germline gives CDR1 SNHLY, CDR2 FYNNEI. V dropped 5 bases and J dropped 9 bases, with 17 bases sitting between them. This chain's CDR3 is CASSYGGYSREQFF. The CDR3 region has the DNA TGTGCCAGCAGTTATGGGGGTTACTCTCGTGAGCAGTTCTTC.

This clone occurred a few times. The chain couples TRBV27 to TRBJ1-1; 11 nucleotides align to TRBD1. The germline V gene encodes CDR1 MNHEY and CDR2 SMNVEV (reference sequence). This CDR3 has 15 amino acids. Trimming took 5 bases from V and 6 from J; bases not matched to a gene: 8. CDR3 sequence (DNA): TGTGCCAGCAGTCCTCGGACAGGGGGCGTTCCTGAAGCTTTCTTT. It codes for CASSPRTGGVPEAFF.

There are a few counts of this clone. This chain joins TRBV11-2 and TRBJ2-7, with D perhaps being TRBD1 or TRBD2 (5 bases each). The V and J ends lost 3 bases and 0 bases respectively, with 15 bases between them. The CDR3 covers 16 residues. Germline V gene lookup returns CDR1 SGHAT and CDR2 FQNNGV. The CDR3 sequence: CASSFQGPPLSYEQYF. The CDR3 DNA reads as TGTGCCAGCAGCTTTCAGGGACCCCCTCTCTCCTACGAGCAGTACTTC.

The chain recombines TRBV9 with TRBJ2-3; TRBD2 matches 10 bases. Germline V gene sequence: CDR1 SGDLS, CDR2 YYNGEE. V lost 0 bases and J lost 4; bases outside the gene matches: 11. This CDR3 is built from 18 residues. The CDR3 DNA reads TGTGCCAGCAGCGTAGTACCCCCGGGAGCGGGGGGGCCAGATACGCAGTATTTT. It encodes CASSVVPPGAGGPDTQYF.

This clone was observed a handful of times. The chain recombines TRBV13 with TRBJ2-7; 9 bases are a match to TRBD1. CDR3 size: 15 residues. The junction had 11 bases not matched to a gene; V was cut back by 5 bases and J by 6 bases. The germline gives CDR1 PRHDT, CDR2 FYEKMQ (reference sequence). CDR3 amino acids: CASSPEGDRVFEQYF. CDR3 DNA: TGTGCCAGCAGCCCTGAGGGGGACAGGGTGTTCGAGCAGTACTTC.

The rearrangement links TRBV7-9 to TRBJ1-4, with unresolved D. The germline gives CDR1 SEHNR, CDR2 FQNEAQ (reference sequence). V was trimmed by 3 bases and J by 7 bases, leaving 6 bases between them. CDR3 length: 12 residues. The CDR3 here is CASSLNLEKLFF. The CDR3 DNA sequence: TGTGCCAGCAGCTTGAATCTTGAAAAACTGTTTTTT. The entire variable domain, with the rest obtained from reference TRBV7-9 and TRBJ1-4, is as follows: DTGVSQNPRHKITKRGQNVTFRCDPISEHNRLYWYRQTLGQGPEFLTYFQNEAQLEKSRLLSDRFSAERPKGSFSTLEIQRTEQGDSAMYLCASSLNLEKLFFGSGTQLSVL.

This clone appeared a few times. One end of the junction does not line up with germline, which may come from a read error. The chain has TRBV4-1 and TRBJ2-7, with 13 positions matching TRBD2. The CDR3 is made up of 16 amino acids. The germline V gene encodes CDR1 MGHRA and CDR2 YSYEKL. CDR3 amino acids: CASSRVTSGGLYEQYF. In DNA, the CDR3 is TGTGCCAGCAGCCGGGTGACTAGCGGGGGGTTGTACGAGCAGTACTTC.

V usage is TRBV14 and J usage is TRBJ2-1; D is ambiguous. This CDR3 is 15 amino acids long. V gave up 0 bases and J gave up 4 bases, with 10 bases separating them. The germline gives CDR1 SGHDN, CDR2 FVKESK. DNA of the CDR3: TGTGCCAGCAGCCAAGATCGACCGACATACAATGAGCAGTTCTTC. Translating gives CASSQDRPTYNEQFF. Full variable domain (missing parts from reference TRBV14 and TRBJ2-1): EAGVTQFPSHSVIEKGQTVTLRCDPISGHDNLYWYRRVMGKEIKFLLHFVKESKQDESGMPNNRFLAERTGGTYSTLKVQPAELEDSGVYFCASSQDRPTYNEQFFGPGTRLTVL.

Regarding this clone: Other DNA variants within this sample encode the same CDR3. The genes are TRBV5-1 and TRBJ2-1; D is unclear. V lost 0 bases, J lost 3 bases, and 4 bases lay in between. The germline V gene encodes CDR1 SGHRS and CDR2 YFSETQ. The CDR3 length is 13 residues. The CDR3 bases are TGCGCCAGCAGCTTGGACAGCTACAATGAGCAGTTCTTC. Amino acids: CASSLDSYNEQFF.

J is TRBJ2-3 and V is TRBV25-1; 8 bases line up with TRBD2. Germline values: CDR1 MGHDK, CDR2 SYGVNS. The CDR3 sequence is 14 residues long. After removal of 4 bases from V and 5 bases from J, the junction contained 5 bases not matched to a gene. The CDR3 nucleotides are TGTGCCAGCAGTGTAGCGGGATGGAGAGATACGCAGTATTTT. Its translation is CASSVAGWRDTQYF.

This clone turned up a few times. This chain uses TRBV5-1 with TRBJ1-1; 7 nucleotides match TRBD1. Per the germline V gene, CDR1 is SGHRS and CDR2 is YFSETQ. The CDR3 runs to 16 residues. The J segment lost 6 bases and the V segment lost 3 bases, leaving 14 bases of the junction unmatched. The CDR3 DNA is TGCGCCAGCAGCTCCGGGACAGTCCAAAAGAGCGCTGAAGCTTTCTTT. Residues: CASSSGTVQKSAEAFF.

This sequence joins TRBV5-1 and TRBJ2-1, with TRBD2 matching over 13 bases. J gave up 6 bases and V 4 bases, and 7 bases lay outside the gene matches. Germline CDR1 reads SGHRS; CDR2 reads YFSETQ. CDR3 length: 16 residues. CDR3 bases: TGCGCCAGCAGCAGGGGGACTAGCGGGGCGTTCAATGAGCAGTTCTTC. This translates into CASSRGTSGAFNEQFF.

The V and J genes are TRBV9 and TRBJ2-7, with 7 positions matching TRBD1. This CDR3 spans 15 amino acids. The germline V gene has CDR1 SGDLS and CDR2 YYNGEE. V lost 0 bases, J lost 7 bases, and 10 bases stayed unmatched. The CDR3 loop is CASSVGSTGFWEQYF. The CDR3 DNA is TGTGCCAGCAGCGTAGGGTCGACAGGGTTTTGGGAGCAGTACTTC.

The rearrangement uses TRBV6-5 and TRBJ1-2; 9 bases agree with TRBD1. This CDR3 comprises 15 residues. Germline CDR1 MNHEY, CDR2 SVGAGI. With V trimmed by 5 bases and J by 6 bases, 10 bases remained unmatched. The CDR3 nucleotides are TGTGCCAGCAGTCCCGGGACAGGGAGGCAGAATGGCTACACCTTC. Amino acid sequence: CASSPGTGRQNGYTF.

This clone was detected only a few times. The rearrangement links TRBV29-1 to TRBJ1-3; D gene ambiguous. Germline V gives CDR1 SQVTM, CDR2 ANQGSEA. The length of the CDR3 is 15 residues. V shed 5 bases and J shed 0 bases, with 14 bases lying between them. CDR3 sequence (DNA): TGCAGCGTTTTGAAGGCATCCGCCTCTGGAAACACCATATATTTT. Translation gives CSVLKASASGNTIYF.

The gene calls are TRBV4-1 and TRBJ1-5; no clear D. CDR1 and CDR2 from the germline V gene are MGHRA and YSYEKL. Trimming cost V 4 bases and J 7 bases, with 17 bases left between them. The CDR3 is 15 residues long. In nucleotides, the CDR3 is TGCGCCAGCAGCCGGTCGAGAGTAGCCAACCAGCCCCAGCATTTT. It is translated as CASSRSRVANQPQHF.

This rearrangement joins TRBV5-4 to TRBJ2-7, with 7 bases lining up with TRBD1. V gave up 3 bases and J gave up 6 bases; unmatched junction bases: 9. Germline V gene sequence: CDR1 SGHNT, CDR2 YYREEE (reference sequence). The CDR3 is made up of 14 amino acids. CDR3 in amino acids: CASSSVTGFGEQYF. For the CDR3, the DNA is TGTGCCAGCAGCTCCGTGACAGGGTTTGGCGAGCAGTACTTC.

This clone was observed a handful of times. The V call is TRBV10-3, the J call TRBJ2-1, with no clear D. Germline lookup yields CDR1 ENHRY and CDR2 SYGVKD. This CDR3 region has 11 residues. Trimming shortened V by 11 bases and J by 3 bases, and 8 bases separated the two germline ends. The CDR3 nucleotides read TGTGCCTCGTGGGGCTACAATGAGCAGTTCTTC. Its translation is CASWGYNEQFF.

The rearrangement uses TRBV28 and TRBJ2-7; weak D call: TRBD1 (6 bases). The germline V gene has CDR1 MDHEN and CDR2 SYDVKM. V was shortened by 5 bases and J by 3 bases, with 8 bases between the two germline ends. This CDR3 comprises 12 residues. The CDR3 DNA is TGTGCCAGCAGTGACAGGCGCTACGAGCAGTACTTC. It yields the protein CASSDRRYEQYF.

The chain carries TRBV30 and TRBJ2-3; D gene ambiguous. This CDR3 region has 13 residues. Deletions cut 3 bases from V and 2 bases from J, with 9 bases between. Looked up from germline, CDR1 is GTSNPN and CDR2 is SVGIG (reference sequence). DNA for the CDR3: TGTGCCTGGAGCCCTGGGCACACAGATACGCAGTATTTT. Translated, it gives CAWSPGHTDTQYF.

The gene calls are TRBV2 and TRBJ2-1, with 10 bases lining up with TRBD2. Trimming took 5 bases from V and 0 from J; bases not matched to a gene: 10. The CDR3 length is 18 residues. CDR1 and CDR2 (germline): SNHLY, FYNNEI. The CDR3 coding sequence is TGTGCCAGCAGTACTGGACTAGCGGTGCTGAGCTCCTACAATGAGCAGTTCTTC. It encodes CASSTGLAVLSSYNEQFF.

V usage is TRBV27 and J usage is TRBJ2-1; 8 positions agree with TRBD2. The V gene end was trimmed by 8 bases and the J gene end by 3 bases; junction bases not matched to a gene: 12. The CDR3 length is 16 residues. CDR1 is MNHEY and CDR2 is SMNVEV in the germline V gene (reference sequence). The CDR3 DNA reads as TGTGCCAGCCAAAACTCCGGGACTAGACTCTACAATGAGCAGTTCTTC. Protein: CASQNSGTRLYNEQFF.

This clone was observed a handful of times. The chain combines TRBV10-3 with TRBJ1-6; 7 nucleotides agree with TRBD1. This CDR3 region has 13 residues. Germline V gene data show CDR1 as ENHRY and CDR2 as SYGVKD. Trimming at V came to 6 bases and at J to 5 bases, leaving 1 base not matched to a gene. The CDR3 reads CAIRGQDNSPLHF. CDR3 DNA sequence: TGTGCCATCAGAGGACAGGATAATTCACCCCTCCACTTT.

This chain joins TRBV2 and TRBJ2-3; a weak D match, TRBD1 (8 bases). Germline loops: CDR1 SNHLY, CDR2 FYNNEI. V was shortened by 4 bases and J by 4 bases, with 15 bases between the two germline ends. The CDR3 has 15 residues. The CDR3 loop reads CASSGGGTGADTQYF. CDR3 nucleotides: TGTGCCAGCAGTGGGGGAGGGACAGGAGCAGATACGCAGTATTTT.

This clone has only a few counts. V gene TRBV28 combines with J gene TRBJ2-7; D gene ambiguous. Trimming stripped 4 bases from V and 5 bases from J, with 18 bases between. The CDR3 runs to 15 residues. Germline CDR1 reads MDHEN; CDR2 reads SYDVKM. This CDR3 is CASSSQIGRQDEQYF. In DNA, the CDR3 is TGTGCCAGCAGTTCACAAATCGGACGGCAGGACGAGCAGTACTTC.

There are a few counts of this clone. The gene calls are TRBV6-4 and TRBJ2-1; D unclear. Germline loops: CDR1 MRHNA, CDR2 SNTAGT. V was pared by 1 base and J by 4 bases, with 8 bases between. The CDR3 runs 14 residues. The CDR3 region has the DNA TGTGCCAGCAGTGACTGGGCAGGATACAATGAGCAGTTCTTC. This codes for CASSDWAGYNEQFF.

This CDR3 reads CASSSDRNSGAFF. The CDR3 DNA reads as TGTGCCAGCAGCTCCGACAGGAACAGCGGAGCTTTCTTT. The chain is built from TRBV7-9 and TRBJ1-1, with a tentative D call TRBD1 (6 bases). This CDR3 contains 13 residues. V gave up 4 bases and J gave up 10 bases, with 16 bases separating them. Germline CDR1 is SEHNR and CDR2 is FQNEAQ (reference sequence).

This clone was detected only a few times. This rearrangement joins TRBV30 to TRBJ1-6, with D maybe TRBD1 (5 bases). This CDR3 spans 12 amino acids. From germline, CDR1 is GTSNPN and CDR2 SVGIG (reference sequence). V was cut by 3 bases and J by 9 bases, with 9 bases left in between. CDR3 sequence reads: CAWRQEGSPLHF. DNA for the CDR3: TGTGCCTGGAGACAGGAAGGTTCACCCCTCCACTTT.

The genes are TRBV27 and TRBJ1-1; 7 bases match TRBD1. This CDR3 contains 13 residues. The trim removed 6 bases at V and 0 bases at J, leaving 1 base unmatched. Germline V gene data show CDR1 as MNHEY and CDR2 as SMNVEV (reference sequence). CDR3 residues: CASRGQLNTEAFF. CDR3 DNA sequence: TGTGCCAGCAGGGGACAGCTGAACACTGAAGCTTTCTTT.